A selection of T cell receptor beta chains follows, all from one sample in a study of cytomegalovirus exposure and HLA in healthy donors. The method was immunoSEQ multiplex PCR; TCRdb's version includes in-frame clones alone and lacks a portion of them. Seen here are around 130,000 clones, roughly 78% observed once, and the top ten hold roughly 5%. The source material was PBMCs. These receptors came from a man aged 30 to 45 in good health and CMV-seronegative. Both conserved end residues are part of each CDR3. The order of the fields is V gene, J gene, D gene, clone size, CDR3 protein, CDR3 DNA. The D gene is left open where the match is weak. The size field is filled for only some rows; it gives once, few, many or a size class.

V gene: TRBV30
J gene: TRBJ2-7
D gene: NA
clone size: NA
CDR3 protein: CAWSVIGGNYEQYF
CDR3 DNA: TGTGCCTGGAGTGTAATCGGCGGGAACTACGAGCAGTACTTC

V gene: TRBV28
J gene: TRBJ2-4
D gene: NA
clone size: NA
CDR3 protein: CASSFNSRPPLGLQYF
CDR3 DNA: TGTGCCAGCAGTTTCAACTCCCGCCCCCCGCTGGGGCTTCAGTACTTC

V gene: TRBV10-3
J gene: TRBJ1-6
D gene: TRBD1
clone size: once
CDR3 protein: CAISGQGDNSPLHF
CDR3 DNA: TGTGCCATCAGCGGACAGGGGGATAATTCACCCCTCCACTTT

V gene: TRBV11-2
J gene: TRBJ2-7
D gene: TRBD2
clone size: NA
CDR3 protein: CASSLGSGSVEQYF
CDR3 DNA: TGTGCCAGCAGCTTAGGGAGCGGGAGTGTCGAGCAGTACTTC

V gene: TRBV9
J gene: TRBJ2-1
D gene: TRBD1
clone size: NA
CDR3 protein: CASSVGQGFEQFF
CDR3 DNA: TGTGCCAGCAGCGTAGGACAGGGGTTCGAGCAGTTCTTC

V gene: TRBV9
J gene: TRBJ1-1
D gene: NA
clone size: few
CDR3 protein: CASSRQPDSRNTEAFF
CDR3 DNA: TGTGCCAGCAGCCGCCAACCGGACAGCCGGAACACTGAAGCTTTCTTT

V gene: TRBV6-5
J gene: TRBJ2-7
D gene: TRBD2
clone size: once
CDR3 protein: CASSYSGGGSYEQYF
CDR3 DNA: TGTGCCAGCAGTTACTCGGGCGGGGGAAGCTACGAGCAGTACTTC

V gene: TRBV5-6
J gene: TRBJ1-1
D gene: TRBD1
clone size: few
CDR3 protein: CASSRRDRGSTTEAFF
CDR3 DNA: TGTGCCAGCAGCCGCCGGGACAGGGGGTCGACGACTGAAGCTTTCTTT

V gene: TRBV11-2
J gene: TRBJ2-1
D gene: TRBD1
clone size: NA
CDR3 protein: CASSQPRTGEYSSYNEQFF
CDR3 DNA: TGTGCCAGCAGCCAACCTCGGACAGGGGAATATAGCTCCTACAATGAGCAGTTCTTC

V gene: TRBV6-6
J gene: TRBJ2-3
D gene: NA
clone size: NA
CDR3 protein: CASSYRDAPTDTQYF
CDR3 DNA: TGTGCCAGCAGTTATCGGGATGCCCCCACAGATACGCAGTATTTT

V gene: TRBV4-3
J gene: TRBJ1-5
D gene: NA
clone size: NA
CDR3 protein: CASSRQMAGNQPQHF
CDR3 DNA: TGCGCCAGCAGCCGCCAGATGGCGGGTAATCAGCCCCAGCATTTT